Below, 10 T cell receptor beta chains from the same sample are listed, as sequenced in a study of blood T cells in healthy people across ages. Together with a sample-barcoded 5' primer, a J-beta primer mix was included in a second PCR lasting roughly 6 to 12 cycles. One entry per CDR3 protein results from TCRdb running MiXCR on the 5' RACE reads. Of about a million distinct CDR3 sequences detected, roughly two fifths appear once; the ten largest clones hold around 14%. Sequences were obtained from blood. The source is a man between 18 and 35 years old in good health.

This clonotype was detected a few times. The CDR3 spells CASSLVTRDRGNEQFF. CDR3 nucleotide sequence: TGTGCCAGCAGCTTAGTTACCCGGGACAGGGGGAATGAGCAGTTCTTC. The V and J genes are TRBV7-9 and TRBJ2-1, with 11 positions matching TRBD1. V was clipped by 1 base and J by 7 bases; unmatched bases: 6. This CDR3 is built from 16 residues. Germline lookup yields CDR1 SEHNR and CDR2 FQNEAQ (reference sequence).

This clonotype was seen a handful of times. The chain carries TRBV6-2 or TRBV6-3 and TRBJ2-7, with 7 bases lining up with TRBD1. The germline V gene encodes CDR1 MNHEY and CDR2 SVGEGT. This CDR3 is 15 amino acids long. Unmatched junction bases numbered 4, after V lost 2 bases and J lost 0 bases. CDR3 residues: CASSYGTESSYEQYF. The CDR3 nucleotides are TGTGCCAGCAGTTACGGGACAGAGAGCTCCTACGAGCAGTACTTC.

This sequence joins TRBV4-2 and TRBJ1-5; D might be TRBD1 (5 bases). V lost 0 bases, J lost 3 bases, and 12 bases lay in between. The CDR3 spans 16 residues. Germline V gene lookup returns CDR1 LGHNA and CDR2 YNFKEQ. The CDR3 here is CASSQDRGRFNQPQHF. The CDR3 region has the DNA TGTGCCAGCAGCCAAGATCGGGGACGGTTCAATCAGCCCCAGCATTTT.

This clonotype was counted a few times. The chain combines TRBV6-1 with TRBJ2-3; 9 bases match TRBD1. Germline assignment: CDR1 MNHNS and CDR2 SASEGT. Unmatched junction bases numbered 11, after V lost 5 bases and J lost 5 bases. This CDR3 comprises 16 residues. CDR3 bases: TGTGCCAGCAGTCCCCTAACGGGACAGGGAGGAGATACGCAGTATTTT. As protein: CASSPLTGQGGDTQYF.

This clonotype was seen a handful of times. This chain connects TRBV4-3 to TRBJ1-4; 8 positions match TRBD1. Unmatched junction bases numbered 7, after V lost 4 bases and J lost 6 bases. There are 15 residues in the CDR3. The germline gives CDR1 LGHNA, CDR2 YSLEER. DNA of the CDR3: TGCGCCAGCAGCCCCCAGGGACAGGTGGATGAAAAACTGTTTTTT. The encoded protein is CASSPQGQVDEKLFF.

In this sample, this clonotype turned up a few times. This sequence joins TRBV3-1 and TRBJ2-1, with D unclear. Germline V gene sequence: CDR1 LGHDT, CDR2 YNNKEL (reference sequence). Trimming took off 0 bases at V and 12 bases at J, with 9 bases between the two ends. The CDR3 has 12 amino acids. The DNA for the CDR3 is TGTGCCAGCAGCCAAGATTCGCCTCGGCAGTTCTTC. Translation: CASSQDSPRQFF.

Regarding this clonotype: This may come from a read error, since a much larger clone is one base off. J is TRBJ2-5 and V is TRBV20-1; weak D call: TRBD2 (5 bases). With 0 bases removed from V and 11 bases from J, the gap between germline ends came to 22 bases. Germline assignment: CDR1 DFQATT and CDR2 SNEGSKA (reference sequence). This CDR3 has 15 residues. For the CDR3, the DNA is TGCAGTGCTAGAGATTGGGTTCGCGGGCGGAATGAGCAGTACTTC. It translates to CSARDWVRGRNEQYF.

This chain links TRBV4-3 with TRBJ1-3; D unresolved. CDR3 size: 18 residues. The V end was cut by 1 base, the J end by 0 bases, with 16 bases between. The germline V gene has CDR1 LGHNA and CDR2 YSLEER. The CDR3 DNA reads as TGCGCCAGCAGCCAAGGACGAACGGTGGCGGACTCTGGAAACACCATATATTTT. This gives the protein CASSQGRTVADSGNTIYF.

This clonotype turned up a few times. The gene calls are TRBV25-1 and TRBJ2-1; no reliable D call. The V end lost 8 bases, the J end lost 10 bases, and 12 bases lay between the germline ends. The CDR3 runs 11 residues. CDR1 and CDR2 (germline): MGHDK, SYGVNS. CDR3 sequence reads: CASGGGAEQFF. In DNA, the CDR3 is TGTGCCAGCGGCGGCGGTGCCGAGCAGTTCTTC.

This clonotype was seen a handful of times. The rearrangement uses TRBV6-1 and TRBJ1-5; D unclear. With 7 bases removed from V and 0 bases from J, the gap between germline ends came to 19 bases. Germline V CDR1 and CDR2: MNHNS, SASEGT. This CDR3 has 17 residues. The CDR3 protein is CASTPYSVPYSNQPQHF. The CDR3 bases are TGTGCCAGCACCCCATATTCAGTTCCTTATAGCAATCAGCCCCAGCATTTT.